This TCR delta chain was documented in a study of gamma-delta chains in newborns, infants, children. Study-level background: Polyclonal expansion of innate γδ T cells after birth follows microbial exposure.

This clone was counted between two and nine times. TCRdb re-identified clones in the reads via CATT. The data show 7,000 to 9,500 delta-chain clones, 22% seen once. The sequence was obtained from a child who was a newborn, infant or young child, either healthy, febrile or measles-vaccinated (not recorded which). The sample taken for sequencing was blood.

CDR3 in amino acids: CACAPLGVHSSWDTRQMFF. In nucleotides, the CDR3 is TGTGCCTGTGCGCCACTGGGGGTACATAGCTCCTGGGACACCCGACAGATGTTTTTC. The genes are TRDV2 and TRDJ3; 8 nucleotides line up with TRDD3. This CDR3 contains 19 residues. Per the germline V gene, CDR1 is GEAIGNYY and CDR2 is EKD. Germline trimming cut 5 bases from V and 0 bases from J; bases unmatched to any gene: 11.